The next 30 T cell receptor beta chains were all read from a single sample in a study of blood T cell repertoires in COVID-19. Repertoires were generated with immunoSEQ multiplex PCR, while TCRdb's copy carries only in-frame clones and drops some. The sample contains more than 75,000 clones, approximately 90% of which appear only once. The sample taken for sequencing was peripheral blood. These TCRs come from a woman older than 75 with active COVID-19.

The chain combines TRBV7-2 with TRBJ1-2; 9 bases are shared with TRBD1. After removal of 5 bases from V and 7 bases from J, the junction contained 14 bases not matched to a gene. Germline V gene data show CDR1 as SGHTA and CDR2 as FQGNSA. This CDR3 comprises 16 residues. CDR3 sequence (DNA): TGTGCCAGCAGCCCCGGACAGGGGCTGGATTATTTTGGCTACACCTTC. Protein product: CASSPGQGLDYFGYTF.

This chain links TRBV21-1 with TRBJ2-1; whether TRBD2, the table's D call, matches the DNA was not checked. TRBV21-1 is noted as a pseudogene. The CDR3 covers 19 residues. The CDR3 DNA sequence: TGTGCCAGCAGCAAAGCGCTTTGGACTAGCGACCTCTCCTACAATGAGCAGTTCTTC. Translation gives CASSKALWTSDLSYNEQFF.

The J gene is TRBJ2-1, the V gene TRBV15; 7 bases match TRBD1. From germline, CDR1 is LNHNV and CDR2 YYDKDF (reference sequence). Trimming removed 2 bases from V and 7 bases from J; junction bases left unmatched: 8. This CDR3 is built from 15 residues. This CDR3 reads CATSRKTGWGNEQFF. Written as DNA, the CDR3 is TGTGCCACCAGCAGAAAGACAGGGTGGGGAAATGAGCAGTTCTTC.

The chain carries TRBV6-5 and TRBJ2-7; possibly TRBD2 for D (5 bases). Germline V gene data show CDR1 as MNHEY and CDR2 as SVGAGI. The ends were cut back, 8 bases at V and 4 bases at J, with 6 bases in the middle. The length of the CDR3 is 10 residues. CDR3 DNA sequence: TGTGCCAGCGGGGAGTACGAGCAGTACTTC. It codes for CASGEYEQYF.

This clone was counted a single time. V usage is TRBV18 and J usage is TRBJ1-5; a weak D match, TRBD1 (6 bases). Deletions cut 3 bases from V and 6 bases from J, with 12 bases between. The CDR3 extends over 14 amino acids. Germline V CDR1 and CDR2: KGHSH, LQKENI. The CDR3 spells CASSPGGAGQPQHF. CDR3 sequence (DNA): TGTGCCAGCTCACCTGGGGGGGCAGGTCAGCCCCAGCATTTT.

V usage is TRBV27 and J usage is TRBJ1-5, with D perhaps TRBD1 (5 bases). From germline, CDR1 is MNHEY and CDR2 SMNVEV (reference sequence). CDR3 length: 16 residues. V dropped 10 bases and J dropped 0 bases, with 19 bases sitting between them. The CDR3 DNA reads TGTGCCACCCGTTTGGGGGGATACTATAGCAATCAGCCCCAGCATTTT. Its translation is CATRLGGYYSNQPQHF.

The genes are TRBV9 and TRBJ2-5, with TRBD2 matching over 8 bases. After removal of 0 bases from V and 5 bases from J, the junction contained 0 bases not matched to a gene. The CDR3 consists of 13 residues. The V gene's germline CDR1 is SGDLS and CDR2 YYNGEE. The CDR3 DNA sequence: TGTGCCAGCAGCGTAGGCGGGGGGGAGACCCAGTACTTC. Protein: CASSVGGGETQYF.

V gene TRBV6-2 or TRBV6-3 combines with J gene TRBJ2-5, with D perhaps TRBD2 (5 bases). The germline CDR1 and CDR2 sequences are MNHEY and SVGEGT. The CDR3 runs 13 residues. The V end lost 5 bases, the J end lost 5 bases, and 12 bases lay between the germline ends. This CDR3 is CASSDGDLETQYF. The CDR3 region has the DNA TGTGCCAGCAGTGACGGGGATCTGGAGACCCAGTACTTC.

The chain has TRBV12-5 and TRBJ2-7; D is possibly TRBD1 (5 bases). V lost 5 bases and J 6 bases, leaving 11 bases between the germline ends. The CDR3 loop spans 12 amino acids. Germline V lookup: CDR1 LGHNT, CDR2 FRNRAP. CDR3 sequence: CASGPQVGEQYF. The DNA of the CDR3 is TGTGCTAGTGGTCCACAGGTCGGCGAGCAGTACTTC.

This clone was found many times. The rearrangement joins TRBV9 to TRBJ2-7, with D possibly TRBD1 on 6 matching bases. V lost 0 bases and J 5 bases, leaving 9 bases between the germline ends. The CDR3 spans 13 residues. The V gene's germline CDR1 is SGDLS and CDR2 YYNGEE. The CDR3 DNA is TGTGCCAGCAGCGTAGCAGGGGTCGACGAGCAGTACTTC. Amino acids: CASSVAGVDEQYF.

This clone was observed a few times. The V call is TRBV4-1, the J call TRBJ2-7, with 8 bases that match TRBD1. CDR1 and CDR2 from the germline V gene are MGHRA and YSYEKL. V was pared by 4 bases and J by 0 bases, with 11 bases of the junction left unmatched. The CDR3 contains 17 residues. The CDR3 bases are TGCGCCAGCAGCCCAAATCCCCCGGGACAGGTCTCCTACGAGCAGTACTTC. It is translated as CASSPNPPGQVSYEQYF.

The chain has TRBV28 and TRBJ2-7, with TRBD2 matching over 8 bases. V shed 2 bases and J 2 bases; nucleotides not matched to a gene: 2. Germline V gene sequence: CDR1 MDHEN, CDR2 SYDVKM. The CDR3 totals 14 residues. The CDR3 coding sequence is TGTGCCAGCAGTTTACCAGCGGGAGCCTACGAGCAGTACTTC. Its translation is CASSLPAGAYEQYF.

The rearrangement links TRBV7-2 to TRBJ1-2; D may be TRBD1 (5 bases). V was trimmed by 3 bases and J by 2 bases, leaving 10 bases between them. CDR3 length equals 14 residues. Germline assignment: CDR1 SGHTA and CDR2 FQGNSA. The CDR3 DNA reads TGTGCCAGCAGCTTGGGGGGTTTAAACTATGGCTACACCTTC. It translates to CASSLGGLNYGYTF.

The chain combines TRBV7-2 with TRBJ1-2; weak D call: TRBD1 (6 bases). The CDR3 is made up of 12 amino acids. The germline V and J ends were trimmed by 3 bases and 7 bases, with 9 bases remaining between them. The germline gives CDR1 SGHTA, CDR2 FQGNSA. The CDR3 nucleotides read TGTGCCAGCAGCTTTAACAGGGCTGGCTACACCTTC. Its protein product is CASSFNRAGYTF. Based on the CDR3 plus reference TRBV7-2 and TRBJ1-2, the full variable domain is GAGVSQSPSNKVTEKGKDVELRCDPISGHTALYWYRQSLGQGLEFLIYFQGNSAPDKSGLPSDRFSAERTGGSVSTLTIQRTQQEDSAVYLCASSFNRAGYTFGSGTRLTVV.

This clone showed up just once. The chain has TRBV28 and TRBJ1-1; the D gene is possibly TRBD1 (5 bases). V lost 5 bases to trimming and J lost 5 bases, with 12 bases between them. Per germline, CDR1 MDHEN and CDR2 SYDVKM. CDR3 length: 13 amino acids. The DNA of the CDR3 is TGTGCCAGCAGTAGACAGAGAGAGACTGAAGCTTTCTTT. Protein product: CASSRQRETEAFF.

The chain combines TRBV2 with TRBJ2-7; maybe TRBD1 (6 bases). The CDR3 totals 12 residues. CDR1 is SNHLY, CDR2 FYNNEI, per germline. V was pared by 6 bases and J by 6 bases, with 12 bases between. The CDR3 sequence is CASRDRTREQYF. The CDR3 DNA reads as TGTGCCAGCAGAGACAGGACCCGCGAGCAGTACTTC.

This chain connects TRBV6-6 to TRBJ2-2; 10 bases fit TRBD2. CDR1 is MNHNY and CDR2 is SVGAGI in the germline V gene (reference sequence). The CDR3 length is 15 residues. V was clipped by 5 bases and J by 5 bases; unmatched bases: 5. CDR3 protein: CASSNSGRNTGELFF. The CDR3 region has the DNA TGTGCCAGCAGTAATAGCGGGAGGAATACCGGGGAGCTGTTTTTT.

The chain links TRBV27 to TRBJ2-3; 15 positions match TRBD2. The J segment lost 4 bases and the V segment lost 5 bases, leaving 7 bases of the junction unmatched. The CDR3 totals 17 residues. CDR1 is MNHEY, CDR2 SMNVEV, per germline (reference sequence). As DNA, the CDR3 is TGTGCCAGCAGTATCCCGGGACTAGCGGGAGGATCAGATACGCAGTATTTT. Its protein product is CASSIPGLAGGSDTQYF.

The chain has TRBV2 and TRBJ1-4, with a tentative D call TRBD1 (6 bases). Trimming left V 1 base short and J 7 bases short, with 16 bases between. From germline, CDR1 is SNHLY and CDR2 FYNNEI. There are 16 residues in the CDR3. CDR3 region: CASSEEAGGLGEKLFF. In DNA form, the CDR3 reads TGTGCCAGCAGTGAAGAGGCGGGGGGCCTGGGTGAAAAACTGTTTTTT.

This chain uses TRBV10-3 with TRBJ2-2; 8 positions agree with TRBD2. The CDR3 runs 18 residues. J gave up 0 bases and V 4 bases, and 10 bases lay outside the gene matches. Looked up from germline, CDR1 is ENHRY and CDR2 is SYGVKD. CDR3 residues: CAISASRLAGTNTGELFF. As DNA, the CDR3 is TGTGCCATCAGTGCGAGTAGGTTAGCGGGGACGAACACCGGGGAGCTGTTTTTT.

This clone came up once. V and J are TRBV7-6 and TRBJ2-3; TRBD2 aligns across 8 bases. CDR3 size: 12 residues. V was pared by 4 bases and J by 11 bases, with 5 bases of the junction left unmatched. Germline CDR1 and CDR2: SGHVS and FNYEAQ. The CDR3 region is CASSSPGLGQYF. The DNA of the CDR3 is TGTGCCAGCAGCTCTCCGGGACTAGGGCAGTATTTT.

CDR3 DNA: TGCGCCAGCAGCTTGGCACAGGGAAGAAACACTGAAGCTTTCTTT. Translation gives CASSLAQGRNTEAFF. The gene calls are TRBV5-1 and TRBJ1-1, with D perhaps matching TRBD1 (6 bases). CDR3 size: 15 residues. V was shortened by 0 bases and J by 2 bases, with 11 bases between the two germline ends. Germline V gene sequence: CDR1 SGHRS, CDR2 YFSETQ. Combining the CDR3 with reference TRBV5-1 and TRBJ1-1 gives the whole variable domain KAGVTQTPRYLIKTRGQQVTLSCSPISGHRSVSWYQQTPGQGLQFLFEYFSETQRNKGNFPGRFSGRQFSNSRSEMNVSTLELGDSALYLCASSLAQGRNTEAFFGQGTRLTVV.

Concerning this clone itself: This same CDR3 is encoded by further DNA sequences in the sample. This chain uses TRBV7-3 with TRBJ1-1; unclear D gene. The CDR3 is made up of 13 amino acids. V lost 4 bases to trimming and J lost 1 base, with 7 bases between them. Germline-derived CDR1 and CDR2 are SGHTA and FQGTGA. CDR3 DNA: TGTGCCAGCAGCTCGCAGGAGAACACTGAAGCTTTCTTT. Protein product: CASSSQENTEAFF.

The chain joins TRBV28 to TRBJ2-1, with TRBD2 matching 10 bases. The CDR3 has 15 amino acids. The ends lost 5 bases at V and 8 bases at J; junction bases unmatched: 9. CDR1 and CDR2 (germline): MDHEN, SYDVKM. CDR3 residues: CASSRPPSGSYEQFF. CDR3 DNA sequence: TGTGCCAGCAGTCGGCCCCCTAGCGGGAGCTATGAGCAGTTCTTC.

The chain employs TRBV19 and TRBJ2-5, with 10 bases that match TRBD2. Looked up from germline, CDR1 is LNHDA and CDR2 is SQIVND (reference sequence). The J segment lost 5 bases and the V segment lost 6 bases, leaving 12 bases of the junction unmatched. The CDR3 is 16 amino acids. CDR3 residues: CASRGGSGRARETQYF. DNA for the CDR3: TGTGCCAGTAGGGGGGGCAGCGGGAGGGCCCGGGAGACCCAGTACTTC.

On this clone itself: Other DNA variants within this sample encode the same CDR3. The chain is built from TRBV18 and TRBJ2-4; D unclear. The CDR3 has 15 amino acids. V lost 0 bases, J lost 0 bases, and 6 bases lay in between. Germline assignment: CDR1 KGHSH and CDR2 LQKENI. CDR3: CASSPPSLAKNIQYF. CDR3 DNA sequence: TGTGCCAGCTCACCACCGAGTCTAGCCAAAAACATTCAGTACTTC.

This chain's CDR3 is CASSPLRNTEAFF. CDR3 in DNA: TGTGCCAGCTCACCATTGAGGAACACTGAAGCTTTCTTT. The rearrangement joins TRBV18 to TRBJ1-1; no clear D. V gave up 2 bases and J gave up 1 base, with 5 bases separating them. Germline V gene data show CDR1 as KGHSH and CDR2 as LQKENI. This CDR3 has 13 residues.

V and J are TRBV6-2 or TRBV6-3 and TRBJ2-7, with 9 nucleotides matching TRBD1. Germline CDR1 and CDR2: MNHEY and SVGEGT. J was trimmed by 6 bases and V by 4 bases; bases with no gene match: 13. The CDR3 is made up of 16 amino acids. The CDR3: CASSSPAGTGLGEQYF. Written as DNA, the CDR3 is TGTGCCAGCAGTTCACCCGCCGGGACAGGGTTGGGCGAGCAGTACTTC.

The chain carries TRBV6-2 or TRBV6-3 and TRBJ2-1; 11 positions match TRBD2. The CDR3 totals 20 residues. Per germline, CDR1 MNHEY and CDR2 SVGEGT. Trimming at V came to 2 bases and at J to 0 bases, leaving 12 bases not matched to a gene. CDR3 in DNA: TGTGCCAGCAGTTACGGGGGCGGACTAGCGGGCACTAGCTCCTACAATGAGCAGTTCTTC. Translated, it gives CASSYGGGLAGTSSYNEQFF.

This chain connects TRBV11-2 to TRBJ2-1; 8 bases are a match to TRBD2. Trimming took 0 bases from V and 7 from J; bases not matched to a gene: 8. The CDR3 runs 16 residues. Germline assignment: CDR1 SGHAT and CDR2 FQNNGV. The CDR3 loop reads CASSLEFGTSLNEQFF. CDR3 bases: TGTGCCAGCAGCTTAGAATTCGGGACTAGTCTGAATGAGCAGTTCTTC. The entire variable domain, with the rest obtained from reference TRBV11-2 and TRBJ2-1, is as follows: EAGVAQSPRYKIIEKRQSVAFWCNPISGHATLYWYQQILGQGPKLLIQFQNNGVVDDSQLPKDRFSAERLKGVDSTLKIQPAKLEDSAVYLCASSLEFGTSLNEQFFGPGTRLTVL.